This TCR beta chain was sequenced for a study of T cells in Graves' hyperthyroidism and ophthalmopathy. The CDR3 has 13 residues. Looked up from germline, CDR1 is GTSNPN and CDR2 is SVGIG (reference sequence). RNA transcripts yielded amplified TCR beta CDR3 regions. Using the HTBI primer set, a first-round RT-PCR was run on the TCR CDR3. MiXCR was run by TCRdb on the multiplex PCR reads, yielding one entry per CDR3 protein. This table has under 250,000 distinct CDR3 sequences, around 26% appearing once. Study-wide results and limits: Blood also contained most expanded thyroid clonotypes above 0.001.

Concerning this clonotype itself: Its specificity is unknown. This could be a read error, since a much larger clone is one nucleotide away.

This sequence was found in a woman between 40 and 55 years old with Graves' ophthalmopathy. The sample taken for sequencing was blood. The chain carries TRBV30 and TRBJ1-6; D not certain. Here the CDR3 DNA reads TGTGCCTGGAGGGGAGTAATGAATTCACCCCTCTACTTT. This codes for CAWRGVMNSPLYF.